The rows below give T cell receptor beta chains drawn from one sample of a study of cytomegalovirus exposure and HLA in healthy donors. Clones were sequenced by immunoSEQ multiplex PCR, and TCRdb holds only the in-frame ones, with some missing. The data hold 90,000 to 120,000 clones, with 82% observed a single time. Specimen: PBMCs. The receptor set was obtained from a man aged 25 to 45 in good health and CMV-seropositive. Each CDR3 is given with its conserved first and last residue. Each record gives: CDR3 protein, CDR3 DNA, V gene, J gene, D gene, clone size. A D gene is named only where the DNA matches it firmly. The size field is filled for only some rows; it gives once, few, many or a size class.

CDR3aa: CASSMGGNEAFF; CDR3nt: TGTGCCAGTAGTATGGGGGGAAATGAAGCTTTCTTT; v_gene: TRBV19; j_gene: TRBJ1-1; d_gene: -; abundance: -
CDR3aa: CASSFNRGETQYF; CDR3nt: TGTGCCAGCAGCTTTAACAGGGGTGAGACCCAGTACTTC; v_gene: TRBV7-7; j_gene: TRBJ2-5; d_gene: TRBD1; abundance: -
CDR3aa: CASSFTYRSTNEKLFF; CDR3nt: TGTGCCAGCAGCTTTACCTACAGGTCAACTAATGAAAAACTGTTTTTT; v_gene: TRBV11-3; j_gene: TRBJ1-4; d_gene: -; abundance: -
CDR3aa: CASSQARGGDSPGELFF; CDR3nt: TGCGCCAGCAGCCAAGCCCGCGGGGGTGACAGTCCCGGGGAGCTGTTTTTT; v_gene: TRBV4-1; j_gene: TRBJ2-2; d_gene: TRBD2; abundance: -
CDR3aa: CASSRQDYEKLFF; CDR3nt: TGTGCCAGCAGCCGACAGGATTATGAAAAACTGTTTTTT; v_gene: TRBV5-8; j_gene: TRBJ1-4; d_gene: -; abundance: -
CDR3aa: CASSLYRRVDEQYF; CDR3nt: TGTGCCAGCAGCTTGTATCGCAGGGTGGACGAGCAGTACTTC; v_gene: TRBV5-6; j_gene: TRBJ2-7; d_gene: -; abundance: -
CDR3aa: CASSSAGGGADTQYF; CDR3nt: TGTGCCAGCAGCTCCGCGGGGGGTGGGGCAGATACGCAGTATTTT; v_gene: TRBV7-9; j_gene: TRBJ2-3; d_gene: TRBD2; abundance: -
CDR3aa: CASSRRASGGQETQYF; CDR3nt: TGTGCCAGCAGCAGGAGGGCTAGCGGGGGACAAGAGACCCAGTACTTC; v_gene: TRBV7-2; j_gene: TRBJ2-5; d_gene: TRBD2; abundance: -
CDR3aa: CASARASGLSTDTQYF; CDR3nt: TGCGCCAGTGCAAGGGCTAGCGGTCTAAGCACAGATACGCAGTATTTT; v_gene: TRBV5-1; j_gene: TRBJ2-3; d_gene: TRBD2; abundance: -
CDR3aa: CASMDGGGPTDTQYF; CDR3nt: TGCGCCAGCATGGACGGGGGGGGCCCCACAGATACGCAGTATTTT; v_gene: TRBV5-1; j_gene: TRBJ2-3; d_gene: TRBD2; abundance: -
CDR3aa: CASSAGATEGQYF; CDR3nt: TGTGCCAGCAGCGCCGGGGCCACGGAGGGGCAGTATTTT; v_gene: TRBV9; j_gene: TRBJ2-3; d_gene: -; abundance: -
CDR3aa: CASSLAGGEQYF; CDR3nt: TGTGCCAGCAGCCTGGCGGGGGGCGAGCAGTACTTC; v_gene: TRBV5-4; j_gene: TRBJ2-7; d_gene: TRBD2; abundance: -
CDR3aa: CAWRGASGANGLTF; CDR3nt: TGTGCCTGGAGGGGGGCCTCTGGGGCCAACGGCCTGACTTTC; v_gene: TRBV30; j_gene: TRBJ2-6; d_gene: -; abundance: -
CDR3aa: CAINDRSNEKLFF; CDR3nt: TGTGCCATCAACGACAGGTCGAATGAAAAACTGTTTTTT; v_gene: TRBV10-3; j_gene: TRBJ1-4; d_gene: -; abundance: -
CDR3aa: CASSQDPIVITSGGVGELFF; CDR3nt: TGTGCCAGCAGCCAAGACCCGATCGTGATAACTAGCGGGGGGGTCGGGGAGCTGTTTTTT; v_gene: TRBV4-2; j_gene: TRBJ2-2; d_gene: TRBD2; abundance: -
CDR3aa: CASSLQVRGNSGANGLTF; CDR3nt: TGTGCCAGCAGCTTACAAGTGAGGGGGAATTCTGGGGCCAACGGCCTGACTTTC; v_gene: TRBV7-2; j_gene: TRBJ2-6; d_gene: -; abundance: once
CDR3aa: CASSWGGALQETQYF; CDR3nt: TGTGCCAGCAGCTGGGGAGGAGCCCTCCAAGAGACCCAGTACTTC; v_gene: TRBV7-6; j_gene: TRBJ2-5; d_gene: -; abundance: -
CDR3aa: CASRVMGGKNTEAFF; CDR3nt: TGTGCCAGCAGGGTTATGGGGGGAAAGAACACTGAAGCTTTCTTT; v_gene: TRBV27; j_gene: TRBJ1-1; d_gene: -; abundance: -
CDR3aa: CASSLVGGGLNTGELFF; CDR3nt: TGCGCCAGCAGCTTGGTTGGCGGGGGCCTGAACACCGGGGAGCTGTTTTTT; v_gene: TRBV5-1; j_gene: TRBJ2-2; d_gene: -; abundance: -
CDR3aa: CASSSTGWETQYF; CDR3nt: TGTGCCAGCAGCTCCACGGGGTGGGAGACCCAGTACTTC; v_gene: TRBV7-3; j_gene: TRBJ2-5; d_gene: -; abundance: -
CDR3aa: CASTKHLAGVSNTGELFF; CDR3nt: TGTGCCAGCACCAAGCATTTAGCGGGGGTATCAAACACCGGGGAGCTGTTTTTT; v_gene: TRBV9; j_gene: TRBJ2-2; d_gene: TRBD2; abundance: -
CDR3aa: CASSVGLAGGLETQYF; CDR3nt: TGTGCCAGCAGCGTAGGCCTAGCGGGGGGGCTGGAGACCCAGTACTTC; v_gene: TRBV9; j_gene: TRBJ2-5; d_gene: TRBD2; abundance: -
CDR3aa: CASSVETGDFEETQYF; CDR3nt: TGTGCCAGCAGCGTAGAGACAGGGGATTTCGAAGAGACCCAGTACTTC; v_gene: TRBV9; j_gene: TRBJ2-5; d_gene: TRBD1; abundance: -
CDR3aa: CASSGGGANEQFF; CDR3nt: TGCGCCAGCAGTGGCGGGGGGGCGAATGAGCAGTTCTTC; v_gene: TRBV10-2; j_gene: TRBJ2-1; d_gene: TRBD2; abundance: -
CDR3aa: CASSPVDFSYEQYF; CDR3nt: TGCGCCAGCAGCCCCGTCGACTTTTCCTACGAGCAGTACTTC; v_gene: TRBV5-1; j_gene: TRBJ2-7; d_gene: -; abundance: -
CDR3aa: CASSWAGGGYGYTF; CDR3nt: TGTGCCAGCAGTTGGGCAGGGGGCGGCTATGGCTACACCTTC; v_gene: TRBV27; j_gene: TRBJ1-2; d_gene: TRBD1; abundance: once
CDR3aa: CASSPTKNSQYF; CDR3nt: TGTGCCAGCTCACCGACCAAAAACAGTCAGTACTTC; v_gene: TRBV18; j_gene: TRBJ2-4; d_gene: -; abundance: -
CDR3aa: CASSRDRVYGYTF; CDR3nt: TGTGCCAGCAGCCGGGACAGGGTCTATGGCTACACCTTC; v_gene: TRBV6-5; j_gene: TRBJ1-2; d_gene: TRBD1; abundance: -
CDR3aa: CASSPGTEFYNEQFF; CDR3nt: TGTGCCAGCAGCCCCGGGACAGAGTTCTACAATGAGCAGTTCTTC; v_gene: TRBV5-4; j_gene: TRBJ2-1; d_gene: TRBD1; abundance: -
CDR3aa: CASRQGLEQYF; CDR3nt: TGTGCCAGCAGACAGGGGCTCGAGCAGTACTTC; v_gene: TRBV6-5; j_gene: TRBJ2-7; d_gene: TRBD1; abundance: -
CDR3aa: CASSTSTDTQYF; CDR3nt: TGTGCCAGTAGTACTAGCACAGATACGCAGTATTTT; v_gene: TRBV19; j_gene: TRBJ2-3; d_gene: -; abundance: -
CDR3aa: CASSKNAGTVAKNEQFF; CDR3nt: TGTGCCAGCAGCAAAAATGCCGGGACAGTAGCGAAAAATGAGCAGTTCTTC; v_gene: TRBV21-1; j_gene: TRBJ2-1; d_gene: -; abundance: -
CDR3aa: CASSQYTGNEQYF; CDR3nt: TGTGCCAGCAGCCAATATACAGGGAACGAGCAGTACTTC; v_gene: TRBV11-3; j_gene: TRBJ2-7; d_gene: -; abundance: few
CDR3aa: CASSLASGASGANVLTF; CDR3nt: TGCGCCAGCAGCTTGGCTAGCGGGGCCTCTGGGGCCAACGTCCTGACTTTC; v_gene: TRBV5-1; j_gene: TRBJ2-6; d_gene: TRBD2; abundance: -
CDR3aa: CASSLAGTGYGYTF; CDR3nt: TGTGCCAGCAGCTTGGCCGGGACAGGCTATGGCTACACCTTC; v_gene: TRBV5-4; j_gene: TRBJ1-2; d_gene: TRBD1; abundance: -
CDR3aa: CASSLRFPGGTGELFF; CDR3nt: TGTGCCAGCAGCTTAAGGTTCCCAGGGGGCACCGGGGAGCTGTTTTTT; v_gene: TRBV11-2; j_gene: TRBJ2-2; d_gene: TRBD1; abundance: once
CDR3aa: CASSPTGGHSGANVLTF; CDR3nt: TGTGCCAGCAGTCCTACGGGGGGACACTCTGGGGCCAACGTCCTGACTTTC; v_gene: TRBV11-3; j_gene: TRBJ2-6; d_gene: -; abundance: -
CDR3aa: CASSGWTGNQPQHF; CDR3nt: TGTGCCAGCAGTGGATGGACAGGAAATCAGCCCCAGCATTTT; v_gene: TRBV6-1; j_gene: TRBJ1-5; d_gene: TRBD1; abundance: -
CDR3aa: CASSYGQLTQETQYF; CDR3nt: TGTGCCAGCAGTTACGGGCAGCTTACTCAAGAGACCCAGTACTTC; v_gene: TRBV6-5; j_gene: TRBJ2-5; d_gene: -; abundance: -